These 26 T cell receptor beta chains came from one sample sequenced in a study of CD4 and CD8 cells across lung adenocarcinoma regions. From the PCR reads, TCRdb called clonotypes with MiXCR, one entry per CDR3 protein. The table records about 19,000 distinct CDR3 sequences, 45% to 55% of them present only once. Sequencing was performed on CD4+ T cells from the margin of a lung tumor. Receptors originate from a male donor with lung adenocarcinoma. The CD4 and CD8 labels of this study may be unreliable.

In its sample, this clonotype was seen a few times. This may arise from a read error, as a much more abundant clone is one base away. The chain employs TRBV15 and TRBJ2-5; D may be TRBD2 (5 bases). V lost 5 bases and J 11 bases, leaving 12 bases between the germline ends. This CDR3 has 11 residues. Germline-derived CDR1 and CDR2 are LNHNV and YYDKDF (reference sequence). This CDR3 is CATSGLGEQYF. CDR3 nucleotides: TGTGCCACCAGCGGCTTGGGAGAGCAGTACTTC.

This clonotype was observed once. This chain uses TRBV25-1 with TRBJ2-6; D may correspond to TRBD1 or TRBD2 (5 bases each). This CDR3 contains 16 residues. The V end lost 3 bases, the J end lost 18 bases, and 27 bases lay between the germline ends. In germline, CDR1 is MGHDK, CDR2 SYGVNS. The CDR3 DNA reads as TGTGCCAGCAGTGAGACTATGGGTTCTGGGGCCAACGAGCAGACTTTC. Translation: CASSETMGSGANEQTF.

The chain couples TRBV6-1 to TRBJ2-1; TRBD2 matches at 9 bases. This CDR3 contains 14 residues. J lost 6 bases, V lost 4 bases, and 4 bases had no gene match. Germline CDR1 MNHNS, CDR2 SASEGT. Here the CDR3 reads CASSVIAGVNEQFF. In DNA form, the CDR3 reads TGTGCCAGCAGTGTAATAGCGGGAGTCAATGAGCAGTTCTTC.

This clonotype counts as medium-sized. CDR3 DNA: TGTGCCAGCAGGCCCGACTCGAGCTCCTACAATGAGCAGTTCTTC. Translating gives CASRPDSSSYNEQFF. The gene calls are TRBV6-1 and TRBJ2-1; the D is unclear. The CDR3 spans 15 residues. CDR1 and CDR2 (germline): MNHNS, SASEGT. V lost 6 bases, J lost 0 bases, and 12 bases lay in between.

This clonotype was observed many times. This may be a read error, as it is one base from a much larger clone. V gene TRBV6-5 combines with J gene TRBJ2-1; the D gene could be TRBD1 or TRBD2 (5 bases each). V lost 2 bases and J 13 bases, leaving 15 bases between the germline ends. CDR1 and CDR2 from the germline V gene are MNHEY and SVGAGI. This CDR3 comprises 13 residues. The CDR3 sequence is CASSYRWDQTQFF. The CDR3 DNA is TGTGCCAGCAGTTACCGCTGGGACCAGACCCAGTTCTTC.

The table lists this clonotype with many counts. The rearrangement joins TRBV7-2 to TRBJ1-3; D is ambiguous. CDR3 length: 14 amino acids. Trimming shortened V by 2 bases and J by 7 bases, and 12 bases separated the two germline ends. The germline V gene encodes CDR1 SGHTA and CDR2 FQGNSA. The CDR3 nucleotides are TGTGCCAGCAGCTTATATGGGGTGTCGAACACCATATATTTT. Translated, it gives CASSLYGVSNTIYF.

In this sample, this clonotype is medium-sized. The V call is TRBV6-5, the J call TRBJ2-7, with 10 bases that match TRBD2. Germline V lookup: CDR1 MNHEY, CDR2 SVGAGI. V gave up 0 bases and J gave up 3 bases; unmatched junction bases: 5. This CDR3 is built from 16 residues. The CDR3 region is CASSYSGLAGDYEQYF. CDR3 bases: TGTGCCAGCAGTTACTCCGGGCTAGCGGGGGACTACGAGCAGTACTTC.

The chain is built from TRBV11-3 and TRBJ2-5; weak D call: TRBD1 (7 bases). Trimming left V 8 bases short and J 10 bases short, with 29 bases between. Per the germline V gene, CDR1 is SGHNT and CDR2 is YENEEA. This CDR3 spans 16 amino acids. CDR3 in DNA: TGTGCCAGCGGCGGACGAGGGGGCGGGAACCAAAACATCCAGTACTTC. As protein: CASGGRGGGNQNIQYF.

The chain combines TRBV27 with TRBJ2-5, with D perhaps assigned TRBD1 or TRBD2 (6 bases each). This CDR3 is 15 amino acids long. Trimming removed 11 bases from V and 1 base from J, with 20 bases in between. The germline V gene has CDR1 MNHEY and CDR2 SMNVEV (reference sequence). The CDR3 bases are TGTGCCGCGGGGTTCGGGGGCGGTGCCCAAGAGACCCAGTACTTC. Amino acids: CAAGFGGGAQETQYF.

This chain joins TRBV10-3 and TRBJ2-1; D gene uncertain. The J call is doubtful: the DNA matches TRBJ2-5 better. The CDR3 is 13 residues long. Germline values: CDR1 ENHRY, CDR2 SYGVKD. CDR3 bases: TGTGCCACGACCAGCAGAATTCAAGAGACCCAGTACTTC. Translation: CATTSRIQETQYF.

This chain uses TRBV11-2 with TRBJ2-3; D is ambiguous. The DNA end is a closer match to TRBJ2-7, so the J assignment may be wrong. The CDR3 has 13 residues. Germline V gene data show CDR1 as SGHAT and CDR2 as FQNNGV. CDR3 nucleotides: TGTGCCACGAGGTTGGGTGGCACAGATATGCAGTACTTC. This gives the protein CATRLGGTDMQYF.

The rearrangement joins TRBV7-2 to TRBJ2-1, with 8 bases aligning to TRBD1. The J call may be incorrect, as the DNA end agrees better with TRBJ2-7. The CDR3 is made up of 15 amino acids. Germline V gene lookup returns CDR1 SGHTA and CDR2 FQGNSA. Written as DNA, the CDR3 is TGTGCCAGCAGCTTAGATACAGGGGGGTACAATGAGCAGTACTTC. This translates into CASSLDTGGYNEQYF.

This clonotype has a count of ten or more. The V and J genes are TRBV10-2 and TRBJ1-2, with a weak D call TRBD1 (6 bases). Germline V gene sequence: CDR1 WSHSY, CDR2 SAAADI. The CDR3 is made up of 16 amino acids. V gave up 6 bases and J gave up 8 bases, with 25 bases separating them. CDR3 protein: CASRSSSVDRLGGYTF. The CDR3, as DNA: TGCGCCAGCAGGTCGTCATCCGTCGACAGGTTAGGCGGCTACACCTTC.

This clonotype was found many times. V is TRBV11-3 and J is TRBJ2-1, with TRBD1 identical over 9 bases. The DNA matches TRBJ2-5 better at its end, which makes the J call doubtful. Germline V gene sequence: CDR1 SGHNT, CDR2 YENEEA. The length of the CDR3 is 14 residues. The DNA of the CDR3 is TGTGCCAGCAGTCCCGGGACAGGGAAAGAGACCCAGTACTTC. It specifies CASSPGTGKETQYF.

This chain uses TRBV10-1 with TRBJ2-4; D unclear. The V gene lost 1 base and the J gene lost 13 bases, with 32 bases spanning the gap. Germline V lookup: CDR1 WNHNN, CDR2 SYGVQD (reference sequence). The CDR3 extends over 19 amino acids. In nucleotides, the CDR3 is TGCGCCAGCAGTGAGTTAATAGGGCGCGTAAGCCTAGACCAAGACACCCAGTACTTC. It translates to CASSELIGRVSLDQDTQYF.

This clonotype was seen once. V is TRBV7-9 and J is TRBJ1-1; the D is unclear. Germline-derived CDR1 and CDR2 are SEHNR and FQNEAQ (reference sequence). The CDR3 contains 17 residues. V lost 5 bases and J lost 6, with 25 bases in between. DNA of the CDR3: TGTGCCAGCAGCCCACGACGGACTCTTGGGCAACGGGCTGAAGCTTTCTTT. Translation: CASSPRRTLGQRAEAFF.

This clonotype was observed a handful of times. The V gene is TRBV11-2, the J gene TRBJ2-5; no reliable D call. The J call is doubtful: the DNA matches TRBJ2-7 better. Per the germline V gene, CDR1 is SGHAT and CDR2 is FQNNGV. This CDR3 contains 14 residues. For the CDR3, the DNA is TGTGCCAGCAGCCCTCAACGTGGTCTCTACGAGCAGTACTTC. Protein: CASSPQRGLYEQYF.

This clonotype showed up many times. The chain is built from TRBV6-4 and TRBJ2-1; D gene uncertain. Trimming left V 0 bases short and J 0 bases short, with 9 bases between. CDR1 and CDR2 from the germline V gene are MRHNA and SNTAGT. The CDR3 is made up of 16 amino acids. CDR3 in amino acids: CASSDSVGSSYNEQFF. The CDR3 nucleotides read TGTGCCAGCAGTGACTCTGTCGGAAGCTCCTACAATGAGCAGTTCTTC.

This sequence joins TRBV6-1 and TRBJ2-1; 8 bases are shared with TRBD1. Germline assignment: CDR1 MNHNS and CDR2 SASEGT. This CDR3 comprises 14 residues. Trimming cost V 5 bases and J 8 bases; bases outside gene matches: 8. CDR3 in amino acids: CASSPTGGTYEQFF. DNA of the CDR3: TGTGCCAGCAGTCCCACAGGGGGGACCTATGAGCAGTTCTTC.

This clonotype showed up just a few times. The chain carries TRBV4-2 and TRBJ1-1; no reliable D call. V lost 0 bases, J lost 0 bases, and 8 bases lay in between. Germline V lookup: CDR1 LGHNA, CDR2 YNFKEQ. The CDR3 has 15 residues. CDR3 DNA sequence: TGTGCCAGCAGCCAAGAGGGCAGCCTGAACACTGAAGCTTTCTTT. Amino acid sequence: CASSQEGSLNTEAFF.

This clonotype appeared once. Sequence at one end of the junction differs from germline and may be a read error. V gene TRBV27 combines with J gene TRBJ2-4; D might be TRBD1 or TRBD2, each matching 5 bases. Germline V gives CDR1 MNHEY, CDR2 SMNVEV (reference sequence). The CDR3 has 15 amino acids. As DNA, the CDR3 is TGTGGCAGCAGGACGGGGCTGCGAGCCAAAAATACTCAGTACTTC. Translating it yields CGSRTGLRAKNTQYF.

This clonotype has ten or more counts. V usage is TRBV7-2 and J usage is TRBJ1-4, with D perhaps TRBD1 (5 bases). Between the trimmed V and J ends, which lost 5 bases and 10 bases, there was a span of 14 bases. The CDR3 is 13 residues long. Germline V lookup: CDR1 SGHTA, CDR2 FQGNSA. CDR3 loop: CASSPGTARKLFF. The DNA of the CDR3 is TGTGCCAGCAGCCCCGGGACGGCCCGAAAACTGTTTTTT. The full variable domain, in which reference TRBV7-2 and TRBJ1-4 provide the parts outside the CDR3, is GAGVSQSPSNKVTEKGKDVELRCDPISGHTALYWYRQSLGQGLEFLIYFQGNSAPDKSGLPSDRFSAERTGGSVSTLTIQRTQQEDSAVYLCASSPGTARKLFFGSGTQLSVL.

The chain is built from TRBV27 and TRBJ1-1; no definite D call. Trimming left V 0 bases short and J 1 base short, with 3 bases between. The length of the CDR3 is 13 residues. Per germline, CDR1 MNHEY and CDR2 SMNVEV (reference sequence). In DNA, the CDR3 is TGTGCCAGCAGTTTATCCGAGAACACTGAAGCTTTCTTT. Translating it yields CASSLSENTEAFF.

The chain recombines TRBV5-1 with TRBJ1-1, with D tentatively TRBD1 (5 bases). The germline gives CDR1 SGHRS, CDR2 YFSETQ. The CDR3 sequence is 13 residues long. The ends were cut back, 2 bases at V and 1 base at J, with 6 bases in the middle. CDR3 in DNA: TGCGCCAGCAGCTTAGGGGCGAACACTGAAGCTTTCTTT. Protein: CASSLGANTEAFF. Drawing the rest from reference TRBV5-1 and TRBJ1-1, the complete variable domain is KAGVTQTPRYLIKTRGQQVTLSCSPISGHRSVSWYQQTPGQGLQFLFEYFSETQRNKGNFPGRFSGRQFSNSRSEMNVSTLELGDSALYLCASSLGANTEAFFGQGTRLTVV.

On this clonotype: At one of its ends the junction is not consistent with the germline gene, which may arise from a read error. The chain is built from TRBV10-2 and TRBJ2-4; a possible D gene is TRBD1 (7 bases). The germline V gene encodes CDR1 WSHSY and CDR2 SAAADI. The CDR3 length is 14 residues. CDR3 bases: TGCCCCAGCAGGGGGGTGGCAGGCAAAAACATGCAGTACTTC. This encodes CPSRGVAGKNMQYF.

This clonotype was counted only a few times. Here the CDR3 DNA reads TGTGCCGGGGGTGTCGGGGGCCGCGACCAAGAGACCCAGTACTTC. Protein sequence: CAGGVGGRDQETQYF. This sequence joins TRBV25-1 and TRBJ2-5; D tentatively reads TRBD1 or TRBD2 (6 bases each). The CDR3 spans 15 residues. The V end lost 11 bases, the J end lost 0 bases, and 19 bases lay between the germline ends. Germline CDR1 reads MGHDK; CDR2 reads SYGVNS.